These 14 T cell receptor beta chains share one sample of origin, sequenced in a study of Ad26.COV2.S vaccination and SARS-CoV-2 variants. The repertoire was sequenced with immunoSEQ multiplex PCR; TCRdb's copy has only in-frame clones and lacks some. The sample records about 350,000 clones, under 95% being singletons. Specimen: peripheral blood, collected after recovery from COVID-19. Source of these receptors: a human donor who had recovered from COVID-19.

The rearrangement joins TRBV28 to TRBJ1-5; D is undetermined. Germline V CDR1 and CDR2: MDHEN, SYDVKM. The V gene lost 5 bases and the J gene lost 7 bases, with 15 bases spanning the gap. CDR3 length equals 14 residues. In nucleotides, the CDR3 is TGTGCCAGCAGTATAGACGGGGTACGACAGCCCCAGCATTTT. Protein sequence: CASSIDGVRQPQHF.

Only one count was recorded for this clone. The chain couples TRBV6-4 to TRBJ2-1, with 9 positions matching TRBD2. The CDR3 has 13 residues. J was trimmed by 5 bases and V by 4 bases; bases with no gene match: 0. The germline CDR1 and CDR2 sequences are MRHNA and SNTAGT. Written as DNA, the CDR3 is TGTGCCAGCAGTGGGACTAGCGACAATGAGCAGTTCTTC. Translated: CASSGTSDNEQFF.

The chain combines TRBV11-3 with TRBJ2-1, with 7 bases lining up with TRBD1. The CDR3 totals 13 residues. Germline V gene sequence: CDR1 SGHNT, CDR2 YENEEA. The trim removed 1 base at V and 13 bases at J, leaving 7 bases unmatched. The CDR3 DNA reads TGTGCCAGCAGCTTAGGTGGACGGGACAGCCAGTTCTTC. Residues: CASSLGGRDSQFF. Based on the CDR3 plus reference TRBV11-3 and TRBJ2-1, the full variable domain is EAGVVQSPRYKIIEKKQPVAFWCNPISGHNTLYWYLQNLGQGPELLIRYENEEAVDDSQLPKDRFSAERLKGVDSTLKIQPAELGDSAVYLCASSLGGRDSQFFGPGTRLTVL.

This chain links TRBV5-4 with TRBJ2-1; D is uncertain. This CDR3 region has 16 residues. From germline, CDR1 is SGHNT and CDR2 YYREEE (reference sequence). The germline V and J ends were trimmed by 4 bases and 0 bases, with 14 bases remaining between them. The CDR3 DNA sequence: TGTGCCAGCAGCCCGGTGGGCAGCAGCTCCTACAATGAGCAGTTCTTC. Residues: CASSPVGSSSYNEQFF. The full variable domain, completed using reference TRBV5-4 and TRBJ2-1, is ETGVTQSPTHLIKTRGQQVTLRCSSQSGHNTVSWYQQALGQGPQFIFQYYREEENGRGNFPPRFSGLQFPNYSSELNVNALELDDSALYLCASSPVGSSSYNEQFFGPGTRLTVL.

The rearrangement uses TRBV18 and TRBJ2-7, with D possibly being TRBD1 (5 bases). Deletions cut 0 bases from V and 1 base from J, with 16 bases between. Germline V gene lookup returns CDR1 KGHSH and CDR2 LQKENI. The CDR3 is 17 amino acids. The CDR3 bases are TGTGCCAGCTCACCACCCCGGCAGGGTATTAGGTCCTACGAGCAGTACTTC. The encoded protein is CASSPPRQGIRSYEQYF.

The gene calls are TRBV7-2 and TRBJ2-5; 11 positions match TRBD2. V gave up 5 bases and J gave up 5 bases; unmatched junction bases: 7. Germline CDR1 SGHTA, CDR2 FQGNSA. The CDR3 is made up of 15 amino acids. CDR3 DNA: TGTGCCAGCAGCCTGACTAGCGGGGCACGGGAGACCCAGTACTTC. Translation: CASSLTSGARETQYF.

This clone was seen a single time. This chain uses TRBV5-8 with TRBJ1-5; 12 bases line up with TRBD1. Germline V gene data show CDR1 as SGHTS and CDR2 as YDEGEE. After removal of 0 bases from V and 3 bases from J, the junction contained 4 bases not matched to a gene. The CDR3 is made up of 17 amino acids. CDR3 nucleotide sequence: TGTGCCAGCAGCTTGGGGGGGACAGGGGGCCTCAATCAGCCCCAGCATTTT. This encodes CASSLGGTGGLNQPQHF.

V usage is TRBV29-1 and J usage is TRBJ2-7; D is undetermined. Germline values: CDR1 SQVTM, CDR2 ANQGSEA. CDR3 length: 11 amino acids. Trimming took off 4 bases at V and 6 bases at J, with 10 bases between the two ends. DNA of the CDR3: TGCAGCGTTGTCATAGGTCTCGAGCAGTACTTC. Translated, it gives CSVVIGLEQYF.

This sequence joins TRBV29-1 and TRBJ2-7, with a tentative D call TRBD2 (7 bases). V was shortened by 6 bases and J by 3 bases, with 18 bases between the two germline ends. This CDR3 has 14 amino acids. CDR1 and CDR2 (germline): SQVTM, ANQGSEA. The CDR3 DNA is TGCAGCGTCAGGAGCCGGGGGGCCTACTACGAGCAGTACTTC. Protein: CSVRSRGAYYEQYF.

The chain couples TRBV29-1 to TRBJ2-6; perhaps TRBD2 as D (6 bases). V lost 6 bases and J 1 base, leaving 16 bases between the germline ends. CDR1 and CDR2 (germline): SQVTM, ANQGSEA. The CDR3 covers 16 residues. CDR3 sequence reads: CSVLAPGGSGANVLTF. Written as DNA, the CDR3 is TGCAGCGTGCTAGCCCCCGGGGGATCTGGGGCCAACGTCCTGACTTTC.

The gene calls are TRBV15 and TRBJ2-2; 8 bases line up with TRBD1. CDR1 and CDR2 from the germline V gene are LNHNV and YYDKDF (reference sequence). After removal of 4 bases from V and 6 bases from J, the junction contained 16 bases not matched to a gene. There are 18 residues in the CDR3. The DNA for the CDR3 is TGTGCCACCAGCATCACTCAGCCGCCAGGGGGCGGTTCCGGGGAGCTGTTTTTT. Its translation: CATSITQPPGGGSGELFF.

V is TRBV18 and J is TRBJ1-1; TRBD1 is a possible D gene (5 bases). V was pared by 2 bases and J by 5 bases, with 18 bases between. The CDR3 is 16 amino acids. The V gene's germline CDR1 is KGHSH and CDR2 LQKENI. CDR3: CASSPIGTAWGTEAFF. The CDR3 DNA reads TGTGCCAGCTCACCAATAGGGACTGCCTGGGGAACTGAAGCTTTCTTT. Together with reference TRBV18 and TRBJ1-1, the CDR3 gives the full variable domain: NAGVMQNPRHLVRRRGQEARLRCSPMKGHSHVYWYRQLPEEGLKFMVYLQKENIIDESGMPKERFSAEFPKEGPSILRIQQVVRGDSAAYFCASSPIGTAWGTEAFFGQGTRLTVV.

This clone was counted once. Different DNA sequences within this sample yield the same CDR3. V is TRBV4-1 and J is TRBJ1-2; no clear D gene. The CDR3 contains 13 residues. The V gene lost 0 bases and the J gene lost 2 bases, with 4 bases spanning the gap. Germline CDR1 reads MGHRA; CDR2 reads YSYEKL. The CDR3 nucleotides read TGCGCCAGCAGCCAAGACCGAAACTATGGCTACACCTTC. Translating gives CASSQDRNYGYTF.

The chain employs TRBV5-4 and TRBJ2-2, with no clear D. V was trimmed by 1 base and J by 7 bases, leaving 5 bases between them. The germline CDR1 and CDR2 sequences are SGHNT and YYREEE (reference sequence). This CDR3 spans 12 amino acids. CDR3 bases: TGTGCCAGCAGCTTGAATGACGGGGAGCTGTTTTTT. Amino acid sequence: CASSLNDGELFF.